Listed below are T cell receptor beta chains from one sample, sequenced in a study of early T cells in non-severe SARS-CoV-2 infection. Each CDR3 protein is one row after TCRdb ran MiXCR on the 5' RACE reads. The sample comprises 86,000 or so distinct CDR3 sequences, around an eighth of which are singletons, and around 3% rests with the top ten. The sample taken for sequencing was whole blood. Every receptor here comes from an adult who was a healthcare worker with PCR-confirmed SARS-CoV-2 infection or an uninfected control (not recorded which). Both conserved end residues are part of each CDR3. A D gene is named only where the DNA matches it firmly. Clone sizes are given selectively: once, few, many, or a class where the clone is expanded.

clone size | J gene | V gene | D gene | CDR3 DNA | CDR3 protein
many | TRBJ2-7 | TRBV28 | TRBD1 | TGTGCCAGCAGTGCTGACAGGGACGAGCAGTACTTC | CASSADRDEQYF
few | TRBJ1-1 | TRBV29-1 | . | TGCAGCGTTGGCGGTGTGAACACTGAAGCTTTCTTT | CSVGGVNTEAFF
few | TRBJ1-4 | TRBV11-2 | . | TGTGCCAGCAGCTTACAGGGGAGCAATGAAAAACTGTTTTTT | CASSLQGSNEKLFF
. | TRBJ2-3 | TRBV27 | TRBD1 | TGTGCCAGCACCTCCTTAACAGGGGCTATAGATACGCAGTATTTT | CASTSLTGAIDTQYF
many | TRBJ1-2 | TRBV13 | TRBD1 | TGTGCCAGCAGCTTTGGTGACAGGGCTGGCTACACCTTC | CASSFGDRAGYTF
few | TRBJ2-5 | TRBV5-6 | . | TGTGCCAGCAGCTTGGAGCTCCAAGAGACCCAGTACTTC | CASSLELQETQYF
many | TRBJ1-3 | TRBV6-4 | . | TGTGCCAGCAGGGATTCGCCTGACTCTGGAAACACCATATATTTT | CASRDSPDSGNTIYF
many | TRBJ1-6 | TRBV6-1 | . | TGTGCCAGCAGTGCCGGAGGGTACTCACCCCTCCACTTT | CASSAGGYSPLHF
many | TRBJ2-5 | TRBV7-3 | TRBD2 | TGTGCCAGCAGCTTAATAGCGGGACTAGCGGGAAAAGAGACCCAGTACTTC | CASSLIAGLAGKETQYF
few | TRBJ2-2 | TRBV10-2 | . | TGCGCCAGCGGGATTACCGGGGAGCTGTTTTTT | CASGITGELFF
. | TRBJ1-4 | TRBV18 | . | TGTGCCAGCTCTCCGGCCAGGGGACGAGGGGAAAAACTGTTTTTT | CASSPARGRGEKLFF
many | TRBJ1-1 | TRBV12-3/TRBV12-4 | . | TGTGCCAGCAGTTTGGCGAGAATGAACACTGAAGCTTTCTTT | CASSLARMNTEAFF
. | TRBJ2-5 | TRBV18 | . | TGTGCCAGCCTATCCCAAGAGACCCGGTACTTC | CASLSQETRYF
. | TRBJ2-7 | TRBV11-2 | TRBD1 | TGTGCCAGCAGCTTCGGGACAGCTGGCTACGAGCAGTACTTC | CASSFGTAGYEQYF
. | TRBJ2-5 | TRBV18 | . | TGTGCCAGCTCGCCGACGGCTGGAGGGCAAGAGACCCAGTACTTC | CASSPTAGGQETQYF
. | TRBJ2-2 | TRBV6-5 | . | TGTGCCAGCAGACCTAGACGGCTCGACCCGTTAAGAACCGGGGAGCTGTTTTTT | CASRPRRLDPLRTGELFF
. | TRBJ1-2 | TRBV29-1 | . | TGCAGCGTGGCAACAGGGACGTGGGGCTACACCTTC | CSVATGTWGYTF
few | TRBJ2-1 | TRBV25-1 | TRBD2 | TGTGCCAGCAGTACCCGACTAGCGCAGAGCTCCTACAATGAGCAGTTCTTC | CASSTRLAQSSYNEQFF
many | TRBJ2-6 | TRBV15 | TRBD1 | TGTGCCACCAGCCCGACAGGGGACGGCTCTGGGGCCAACGTCCTGACTTTC | CATSPTGDGSGANVLTF
few | TRBJ2-5 | TRBV18 | TRBD1 | TGTGCCAGCTCACCGGGACAGGGGATAGAGACCCAGTACTTC | CASSPGQGIETQYF
many | TRBJ2-3 | TRBV7-3 | . | TGTGCCAGCAGCCCTGCTAACGTAAGGGCAGATACGCAGTATTTT | CASSPANVRADTQYF
many | TRBJ2-5 | TRBV28 | TRBD1 | TGTGCCAACCAGACAGGGGCGGGACAAGAGACCCAGTACTTC | CANQTGAGQETQYF
. | TRBJ1-5 | TRBV6-1 | TRBD1 | TGTGCCAGCGGCGGACAGGGCGGCAATCAGCCCCAGCATTTT | CASGGQGGNQPQHF
many | TRBJ2-2 | TRBV3-1 | . | TGTGCCAGCAGCCAAGTAGGGACCGGGGAGCTGTTTTTT | CASSQVGTGELFF
few | TRBJ2-7 | TRBV6-5 | TRBD2 | TGTGCCAGCAGTTACGTAAGCGGGGGTCAAAAAGGGTACGAGCAGTACTTC | CASSYVSGGQKGYEQYF
many | TRBJ2-3 | TRBV5-1 | TRBD2 | TGCGCCAGCAGCCCCTACAGACTAGCGGGAGGAGATACGCAGTATTTT | CASSPYRLAGGDTQYF
many | TRBJ2-2 | TRBV15 | . | TGTGCCACCAGCAGAGATCTGGGTGGTAGGGAGCTGTTTTTT | CATSRDLGGRELFF
. | TRBJ2-1 | TRBV6-1 | . | TGTGCCATAAACGGACCCCTTAATGAGCAGTTCTTC | CAINGPLNEQFF
many | TRBJ2-3 | TRBV4-1 | TRBD2 | TGCGCCAGCAGCCAAGCTCCTAGCGGGAGGGCTAGCACAGATACGCAGTATTTT | CASSQAPSGRASTDTQYF
. | TRBJ2-4 | TRBV7-9 | . | TGTGCCAGCAGCTCGTGGACAAATCTTAAGTACTTC | CASSSWTNLKYF
. | TRBJ1-4 | TRBV7-9 | . | TGTGCCAGCAGCTTATCTGAAAAACTGTTTTTT | CASSLSEKLFF
few | TRBJ2-7 | TRBV11-3 | . | TGTGCCAGCAGCTTAGGATACCGGGGACTTTACGAGCAGTACTTC | CASSLGYRGLYEQYF
. | TRBJ2-1 | TRBV29-1 | . | TGCAGCTCCACCACCTACAATGAGCAGTTCTTC | CSSTTYNEQFF
few | TRBJ1-4 | TRBV29-1 | TRBD1 | TGCAGCGTTGGACAGGGGGCTGAAAAACTGTTTTTT | CSVGQGAEKLFF
. | TRBJ2-3 | TRBV12-5 | . | TGTGCTAGTGGTTCCGGCGGGAATCAGCCCCAGTATTTT | CASGSGGNQPQYF
few | TRBJ1-3 | TRBV5-6 | TRBD1 | TGTGCCAGCAGCGTCAGGGGGGCTGAAAACACCATATATTTT | CASSVRGAENTIYF
. | TRBJ1-1 | TRBV7-2 | . | TGTGCCAGCAGCTTTTTCAGGCAGGCTTTCTTT | CASSFFRQAFF
. | TRBJ2-7 | TRBV5-1 | TRBD1 | TGCGCCAGCAGCTTCGAACCCCGGTGGACAGGGGCCTACGAGCAGTACTTC | CASSFEPRWTGAYEQYF
. | TRBJ1-2 | TRBV10-2 | TRBD1 | TGCGCCACCAGCCTTTCGACAGGGGTTAACTATGGCTACACCTTC | CATSLSTGVNYGYTF
. | TRBJ2-7 | TRBV7-9 | . | TGTGCCAGCAGCCCAGTGGGGCCCGGGAGCTACGAGCAGTACTTC | CASSPVGPGSYEQYF
. | TRBJ2-6 | TRBV19 | . | TGTGCCAGTAGTAGCTACGGTGGGGCCAACGTCCTGACTTTC | CASSSYGGANVLTF
many | TRBJ1-2 | TRBV12-3/TRBV12-4 | . | TGTGCCAGCAGTGGGGGGAGGGGTTCGGACTATGGCTACACCTTC | CASSGGRGSDYGYTF
many | TRBJ1-2 | TRBV29-1 | . | TGCAGCACCCGGACGGGGGACGGCTACACCTTC | CSTRTGDGYTF
. | TRBJ2-7 | TRBV30 | . | TGTGCCTGGAGTGAGGGATACGAGCAGTACTTC | CAWSEGYEQYF
. | TRBJ1-1 | TRBV7-9 | . | TGTGCCAGCAGCTCCTTTGCGGCGGACACTGAAGCTTTCTTT | CASSSFAADTEAFF
few | TRBJ2-2 | TRBV30 | . | TGTGCCTGGAGTAGGCGCAGGGTCACCGGGGAGCTGTTTTTT | CAWSRRRVTGELFF
. | TRBJ2-5 | TRBV2 | . | TGTGCCAGCCCGAACCCAGAAAATGAAGAGACCCAGTACTTC | CASPNPENEETQYF
many | TRBJ1-1 | TRBV14 | TRBD1 | TGTGCCAGCAGCTACAGGGGGATTAACACTGAAGCTTTCTTT | CASSYRGINTEAFF
many | TRBJ2-2 | TRBV7-2 | TRBD2 | TGTGCCAGCAGGTCTACTAGCGGGATTACCGGGGAGCTGTTTTTT | CASRSTSGITGELFF
many | TRBJ1-2 | TRBV2 | TRBD1 | TGTGCCAGCAGTTCGGAGGGGGCGTATGGCTACACCTTC | CASSSEGAYGYTF
. | TRBJ1-2 | TRBV20-1 | TRBD1 | TGCAGTGCTAGTCGGACAGGGGTCAACTATGGCTACACCTTC | CSASRTGVNYGYTF
few | TRBJ2-5 | TRBV10-2 | TRBD1 | TGCGCCAGCAGTGAGTGGGACAGTCAAGAGACCCAGTACTTC | CASSEWDSQETQYF
. | TRBJ1-5 | TRBV3-1 | . | TGTGCCAGCAGCAGGGGCGCATATAGCAATCAGCCCCAGCATTTT | CASSRGAYSNQPQHF
few | TRBJ1-4 | TRBV4-1 | TRBD1 | TGCGCCAGCAGCCAAGCGGACAGGGGGCGGAAGAAACTGTTTTTT | CASSQADRGRKKLFF
many | TRBJ1-5 | TRBV7-6 | . | TGTGCCAGCAGCCCGACGGGCGTTGGTCAGCCCCAGCATTTT | CASSPTGVGQPQHF
. | TRBJ1-5 | TRBV2 | TRBD1 | TGTGCCAGCAGTGAAGCCGCAGGGGGAGGCAATCAGCCCCAGCATTTT | CASSEAAGGGNQPQHF
many | TRBJ2-3 | TRBV28 | . | TGTGCCAGCAGACTCCAGGGTTCAGATACGCAGTATTTT | CASRLQGSDTQYF